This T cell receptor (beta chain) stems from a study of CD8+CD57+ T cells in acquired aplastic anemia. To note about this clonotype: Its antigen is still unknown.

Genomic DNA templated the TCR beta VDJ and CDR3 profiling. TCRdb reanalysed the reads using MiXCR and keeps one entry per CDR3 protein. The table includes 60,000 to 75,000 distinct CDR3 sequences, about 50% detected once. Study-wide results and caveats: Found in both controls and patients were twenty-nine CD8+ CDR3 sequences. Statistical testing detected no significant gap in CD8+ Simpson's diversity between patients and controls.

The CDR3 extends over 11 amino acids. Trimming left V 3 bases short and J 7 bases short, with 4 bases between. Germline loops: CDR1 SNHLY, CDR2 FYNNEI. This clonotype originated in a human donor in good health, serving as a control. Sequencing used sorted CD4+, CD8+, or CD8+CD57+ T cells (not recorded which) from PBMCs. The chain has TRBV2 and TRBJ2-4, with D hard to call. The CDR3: CASSEKNIQYF. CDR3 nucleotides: TGTGCCAGCAGTGAGAAGAACATTCAGTACTTC.